This T cell receptor (beta chain) was recovered during a study of blood T cell repertoires in COVID-19. Across the whole study: In each case, the material was cDNA or gDNA derived from T cells, B-cell-depleted T cells, or PBMCs.

Deletions cut 3 bases from V and 4 bases from J, with 12 bases between. The CDR3 consists of 15 residues. CDR1 is KGHSH, CDR2 LQKENI, per germline. In the authors' methods: Using reference gene primer amplification, nucleated cell counts were estimated. Generated by immunoSEQ multiplex PCR, the TCRdb table keeps only in-frame clones and is missing some. V, J and clone size reflect that table, while D and trimming were determined from the DNA. Of 60,000 or so clones in the sample, 88% were seen once. The material sequenced was peripheral blood. The origin of this receptor is a man in his 60s with acute or convalescent COVID-19. The chain combines TRBV18 with TRBJ2-2, with TRBD2 as a possible D gene (7 bases). CDR3 protein: CASSPGGQFTGELFF. The CDR3 DNA follows: TGTGCCAGCTCACCCGGGGGGCAGTTCACCGGGGAGCTGTTTTTT.